The rows below give T cell receptor beta chains drawn from one sample of a study of cytomegalovirus exposure and HLA in healthy donors. Generated by immunoSEQ multiplex PCR, the TCRdb table keeps only in-frame clones and is missing some. There are 90,000 to 120,000 clones in the sample; approximately 79% occur only once, and approximately 5% lies in the top ten. The sample consisted of PBMCs. The source of these receptors is a man aged 55 to 70 in good health and CMV-seropositive. Each CDR3 is given with its conserved first and last residue. The D gene is left open where the match is weak. A clone size is listed for some rows: how often the clone was seen (once, few, many), or a class if it is expanded.

j_call v_call d_call clone_size cdr3_nt cdr3_aa
TRBJ1-6 TRBV27 TRBD1 - TGTGCCAGCGTAGGACAGGGAAATTCACCCCTCCACTTT CASVGQGNSPLHF
TRBJ2-1 TRBV19 - - TGTGCCAGTAGTTTTCTCTACAATGAGCAGTTCTTC CASSFLYNEQFF
TRBJ1-1 TRBV9 TRBD1 - TGTGCCAGCAGTCCGGGACAGATGAACACTGAAGCTTTCTTT CASSPGQMNTEAFF
TRBJ1-1 TRBV7-2 - - TGTGCCAGCAGCTGGGCCGAAAACACTGAAGCTTTCTTT CASSWAENTEAFF
TRBJ1-5 TRBV27 - - TGTGCCAGCGCCGACAGGAATAGCAATCAGCCCCAGCATTTT CASADRNSNQPQHF
TRBJ1-2 TRBV19 - - TGTGCCAGTAAGAAGACACCTAACAACTATGGCTACACCTTC CASKKTPNNYGYTF
TRBJ2-6 TRBV5-6 - once TGTGCCAGCGGCCCCCCCAACGCCGGGGCCAACGTCCTGACTTTC CASGPPNAGANVLTF
TRBJ2-7 TRBV4-2 TRBD1 once TGTGCCAGCAGCCAAGGACAGGGTCGATCCCCTGCCTACGAGCAGTACTTC CASSQGQGRSPAYEQYF
TRBJ1-1 TRBV5-6 - few TGTGCCAGCAGCTTGAAGGGGTTCACGGCTTTCTTT CASSLKGFTAFF
TRBJ1-4 TRBV28 - - TGTGCCAGCAGTCCCCCCTCGACAGGACAGCATGAAAAACTGTTTTTT CASSPPSTGQHEKLFF
TRBJ2-1 TRBV5-6 TRBD1 - TGTGCCAGCAGCTTGAGCAGGGGGCTGTACAATGAGCAGTTCTTC CASSLSRGLYNEQFF
TRBJ2-1 TRBV5-4 - - TGTGCCAGCAGGCTAGGGGGACCCTACAATGAGCAGTTCTTC CASRLGGPYNEQFF
TRBJ1-1 TRBV19 - few TGTGCCAGTAGTGACTCGAGAAGAGGGAACACTGAAGCTTTCTTT CASSDSRRGNTEAFF
TRBJ2-4 TRBV6-5 - - TGTGCCAGCAGGGGAGCAAACATTCAGTACTTC CASRGANIQYF
TRBJ1-5 TRBV12-5 TRBD1 - TGTGCTAGTGCCCCCGGACAGGTAAACAATCAGCCCCAGCATTTT CASAPGQVNNQPQHF
TRBJ2-2 TRBV21-1 - - TGTGCCAGCAGCCCACCGTGGGATGGGACAGGGGCTCTCCCCGGGGAGCTGTTTTTT CASSPPWDGTGALPGELFF
TRBJ2-1 TRBV6-4 - few TGTGCCAGCAGTGAACTCCCGTACAATGAGCAGTTCTTC CASSELPYNEQFF
TRBJ1-1 TRBV6-1 TRBD1 - TGTGCCAGCAGTGAAGGACAGGGGGGGACTGAAGCTTTCTTT CASSEGQGGTEAFF
TRBJ2-6 TRBV6-1 TRBD1 - TGTGCCAGCAGTGAAAACCCGAGTCGGACAGGGGTTTATTCTGGGGCCAACGTCCTGACTTTC CASSENPSRTGVYSGANVLTF
TRBJ2-7 TRBV28 - - TGTGCCAGCAGTTCGGCACAAGACAACGAGCAGTACTTC CASSSAQDNEQYF
TRBJ2-3 TRBV7-3 - few TGTGCCAGCAGCTCAGGGTCCACAGATACGCAGTATTTT CASSSGSTDTQYF
TRBJ2-3 TRBV5-1 TRBD2 - TGCGCCAGCAGCTTGGCTAGCGGGGGGACAGATACGCAGTATTTT CASSLASGGTDTQYF
TRBJ1-5 TRBV19 - once TGTGCCAGTATGGGGCAAACATCCAATCAGCCCCAGCATTTT CASMGQTSNQPQHF
TRBJ2-5 TRBV7-9 - - TGTGCCAGCAGCCCTCTAAAGGGGTACCAAGAGACCCAGTACTTC CASSPLKGYQETQYF
TRBJ1-2 TRBV29-1 - - TGCAGCGCGGGAGGTGCTAACTATGGCTACACCTTC CSAGGANYGYTF
TRBJ1-1 TRBV18 TRBD1 - TGTGCCAGCTCACCGTCCCCCGGACAGGGGTACACTGAAGCTTTCTTT CASSPSPGQGYTEAFF
TRBJ1-1 TRBV6-1 TRBD1 once TGTGCCAGCAGCCTCGACAGGGGGTTGACTGAAGCTTTCTTT CASSLDRGLTEAFF
TRBJ2-3 TRBV18 TRBD2 - TGTGCCAGCTCACCACGGCGGGGGGGCCGGGAAGATACGCAGTATTTT CASSPRRGGREDTQYF
TRBJ1-5 TRBV4-3 - few TGCGCCAGCAGCAGAACACAGGTGAATCAGCCCCAGCATTTT CASSRTQVNQPQHF
TRBJ1-4 TRBV7-9 - - TGTTCCAGCGCAGGACAGATCGGTGAAAAACTGTTTTTT CSSAGQIGEKLFF
TRBJ2-1 TRBV5-1 - - TGCGCCAGCAGCTCACACGTGAAACGACAGTTAAGCTCCTACAATGAGCAGTTCTTC CASSSHVKRQLSSYNEQFF
TRBJ1-5 TRBV19 TRBD1 - TGTGCCAGTAGTTCCGGGACAGCTTCAAATCAGCCCCAGCATTTT CASSSGTASNQPQHF
TRBJ2-7 TRBV18 - - TGTGCCAGCTCACCGAGGGAGGACTCCTACGAGCAGTACTTC CASSPREDSYEQYF